A single sample gave rise to the 24 T cell receptor beta chains below, sequenced in a study of cytomegalovirus exposure and HLA in healthy donors. The primer mix had 60 Vbeta and 13 Jbeta primers. The method was immunoSEQ multiplex PCR; TCRdb's version includes in-frame clones alone and lacks a portion of them. The sample lists about 190,000 clones, 75% to 90% seen once, with 0.65% in the top ten. Sequencing was carried out using PBMCs. The receptors shown here come from a boy aged 5-17 years in good health and CMV-seronegative.

The V gene is TRBV5-5, the J gene TRBJ1-5; 7 positions agree with TRBD1. Germline V CDR1 and CDR2: SGHKS, YYEKEE (reference sequence). Unmatched junction bases numbered 11, after V lost 4 bases and J lost 7 bases. This CDR3 has 15 residues. CDR3: CASSRTGGSGQPQHF. The CDR3 DNA follows: TGTGCCAGCAGCCGGACAGGAGGAAGCGGCCAGCCCCAGCATTTT. Filled out from reference TRBV5-5 and TRBJ1-5, the complete variable domain reads DAGVTQSPTHLIKTRGQQVTLRCSPISGHKSVSWYQQVLGQGPQFIFQYYEKEERGRGNFPDRFSARQFPNYSSELNVNALLLGDSALYLCASSRTGGSGQPQHFGDGTRLSIL.

V is TRBV29-1 and J is TRBJ1-2; 9 bases fit TRBD1. CDR3 length: 12 residues. V lost 1 base to trimming and J lost 6 bases; unmatched junction nucleotides: 0. Germline assignment: CDR1 SQVTM and CDR2 ANQGSEA. CDR3 amino acids: CSVEGTGDGYTF. The CDR3 nucleotides read TGCAGCGTTGAAGGGACAGGGGATGGCTACACCTTC.

This rearrangement joins TRBV23-1 to TRBJ2-1, with TRBD2 matching 7 bases. TRBV23-1 is assigned to the ORF class and has an uncertain function. The V segment lost 8 bases and the J segment 7 bases; nucleotides outside the gene matches: 17. The CDR3 has 16 residues. This CDR3 reads CASCYGAAGRENEQFF. The CDR3 region has the DNA TGCGCCAGCTGTTATGGGGCAGCGGGGAGGGAAAATGAGCAGTTCTTC.

The V call is TRBV29-1, the J call TRBJ2-1; 10 bases map to TRBD2. Germline CDR1 SQVTM, CDR2 ANQGSEA. The V gene end was trimmed by 6 bases and the J gene end by 0 bases; junction bases not matched to a gene: 11. The CDR3 has 17 residues. CDR3 in DNA: TGCAGCGTCCCCAAGGCTAGCGGGGGTAGCTCCTACAATGAGCAGTTCTTC. This translates into CSVPKASGGSSYNEQFF.

This chain connects TRBV7-3 to TRBJ1-2; 10 nucleotides line up with TRBD1. Losses at the gene ends were 1 base for V and 6 bases for J; bases not matched to a gene: 5. Germline V CDR1 and CDR2: SGHTA, FQGTGA. This CDR3 is 15 amino acids long. CDR3: CASSLKGTGDDGYTF. CDR3 in DNA: TGTGCCAGCAGCTTAAAGGGGACAGGGGACGATGGCTACACCTTC.

The V call is TRBV11-2, the J call TRBJ2-1; 8 bases are shared with TRBD2. Germline CDR1 SGHAT, CDR2 FQNNGV. CDR3 size: 17 residues. The J segment lost 8 bases and the V segment lost 2 bases, leaving 14 bases of the junction unmatched. The CDR3 protein is CASSLHGTRDLGDEQFF. The CDR3 nucleotides read TGTGCCAGCAGCTTACACGGGACTAGGGACCTTGGGGATGAGCAGTTCTTC.

This chain uses TRBV13 with TRBJ2-1; D gene ambiguous. The V gene's germline CDR1 is PRHDT and CDR2 FYEKMQ (reference sequence). Trimming removed 5 bases at V and 7 bases at J, with 9 bases between. This CDR3 comprises 12 residues. CDR3 sequence reads: CASSESLNEQFF. The CDR3 DNA reads TGTGCCAGCAGCGAGTCCTTGAATGAGCAGTTCTTC.

This chain links TRBV4-2 with TRBJ1-2, with TRBD1 as a possible D gene (6 bases). The CDR3 runs to 14 residues. Germline V lookup: CDR1 LGHNA, CDR2 YNFKEQ. Between the trimmed V and J ends, which lost 0 bases and 8 bases, there was a span of 13 bases. The DNA of the CDR3 is TGTGCCAGCAGCCAAGACACTGGGGGCCAGGGCTACACCTTC. Protein sequence: CASSQDTGGQGYTF.

The rearrangement uses TRBV4-2 and TRBJ1-1, with D hard to call. Trimming left V 0 bases short and J 1 base short, with 3 bases between. CDR1 LGHNA and CDR2 YNFKEQ come from the germline V gene. The CDR3 consists of 13 residues. CDR3 region: CASSQDRNTEAFF. CDR3 coding DNA: TGTGCCAGCAGCCAAGATAGGAACACTGAAGCTTTCTTT.

In this sample, this clone turned up a few times. This chain joins TRBV7-9 and TRBJ2-5; 11 bases map to TRBD2. The CDR3 length is 19 residues. Looked up from germline, CDR1 is SEHNR and CDR2 is FQNEAQ (reference sequence). V gave up 3 bases and J gave up 5 bases; unmatched junction bases: 17. The CDR3: CASSLFPSGLAVVRETQYF. The CDR3 DNA reads as TGTGCCAGCAGCTTGTTCCCCTCGGGACTAGCGGTGGTCAGGGAGACCCAGTACTTC.

This clone occurred a few times. The rearrangement joins TRBV6-5 to TRBJ2-7, with 10 bases lining up with TRBD1. The length of the CDR3 is 13 residues. In germline, CDR1 is MNHEY, CDR2 SVGAGI. After removal of 2 bases from V and 6 bases from J, the junction contained 1 base not matched to a gene. The CDR3: CASSYRDRGEQYF. The CDR3 bases are TGTGCCAGCAGTTACCGGGACAGGGGCGAGCAGTACTTC.

The chain couples TRBV4-1 to TRBJ2-7, with a tentative D call TRBD1 (6 bases). The CDR3 totals 15 residues. From germline, CDR1 is MGHRA and CDR2 YSYEKL. Trimming removed 1 base at V and 3 bases at J, with 13 bases between. CDR3 sequence reads: CASSQVGRGNYEQYF. CDR3 sequence (DNA): TGCGCCAGCAGCCAAGTTGGCAGGGGTAACTACGAGCAGTACTTC.

The chain links TRBV29-1 to TRBJ2-7; tentative D call: TRBD1 (5 bases). V was trimmed by 6 bases and J by 1 base, leaving 16 bases between them. CDR1 and CDR2 from the germline V gene are SQVTM and ANQGSEA. The CDR3 contains 14 residues. CDR3 sequence reads: CSVRWGRESYEQYF. As DNA, the CDR3 is TGCAGCGTGAGATGGGGCAGGGAATCCTACGAGCAGTACTTC.

The rearrangement uses TRBV10-3 and TRBJ2-1, with D maybe TRBD2 (6 bases). Per the germline V gene, CDR1 is ENHRY and CDR2 is SYGVKD. V lost 10 bases and J lost 3, with 13 bases in between. This CDR3 has 13 amino acids. CDR3 loop: CANSGLFYNEQFF. For the CDR3, the DNA is TGTGCCAACTCTGGACTATTCTACAATGAGCAGTTCTTC.

This clone was observed once. The gene calls are TRBV11-3 and TRBJ2-5, with D possibly TRBD2 on 5 matching bases. This CDR3 region has 15 residues. V lost 0 bases to trimming and J lost 4 bases, with 12 bases between them. Germline V gives CDR1 SGHNT, CDR2 YENEEA. CDR3 coding DNA: TGTGCCAGCAGCTTAGAGAGGGCCAGAGGAGAGACCCAGTACTTC. Encoded protein: CASSLERARGETQYF. The full variable domain, with the rest looked up from reference TRBV11-3 and TRBJ2-5, is EAGVVQSPRYKIIEKKQPVAFWCNPISGHNTLYWYLQNLGQGPELLIRYENEEAVDDSQLPKDRFSAERLKGVDSTLKIQPAELGDSAVYLCASSLERARGETQYFGPGTRLLVL.

The chain has TRBV5-1 and TRBJ1-5; D is unresolved. V lost 0 bases and J lost 5, with 6 bases in between. The germline gives CDR1 SGHRS, CDR2 YFSETQ. This CDR3 comprises 13 residues. The DNA of the CDR3 is TGCGCCAGCAGCTTGGGGAGGGATCAGCCCCAGCATTTT. Protein product: CASSLGRDQPQHF.

The CDR3 region has the DNA TGTGCCAGCAGTGAGGGAGGAAGCTCCTACAATGAGCAGTTCTTC. Translating gives CASSEGGSSYNEQFF. The gene calls are TRBV2 and TRBJ2-1; possible D gene TRBD2, 6 bases. V was trimmed by 3 bases and J by 0 bases, leaving 9 bases between them. Germline assignment: CDR1 SNHLY and CDR2 FYNNEI. This CDR3 has 15 amino acids.

This clone was detected only a few times. The rearrangement links TRBV13 to TRBJ2-3, with TRBD2 identical over 9 bases. Germline CDR1 reads PRHDT; CDR2 reads FYEKMQ (reference sequence). J gave up 3 bases and V 6 bases, and 7 bases lay outside the gene matches. The length of the CDR3 is 15 residues. In DNA, the CDR3 is TGTGCCAGCAGACCGCGGGGGGGCATAACAGATACGCAGTATTTT. Residues: CASRPRGGITDTQYF.

The chain links TRBV12-5 to TRBJ1-2; D is perhaps TRBD1 (5 bases). The CDR3 is made up of 15 amino acids. Germline CDR1 and CDR2: LGHNT and FRNRAP. V dropped 4 bases and J dropped 6 bases, with 18 bases sitting between them. Written as DNA, the CDR3 is TGTGCTAGTGGTTCCGCCCCGGGGGGGGTGGATGGCTACACCTTC. Amino acids: CASGSAPGGVDGYTF.

The chain has TRBV19 and TRBJ1-2; possibly TRBD1 for D (6 bases). This CDR3 region has 13 residues. Germline V lookup: CDR1 LNHDA, CDR2 SQIVND (reference sequence). V was pared by 7 bases and J by 1 base, with 10 bases between. CDR3 nucleotide sequence: TGTGCCAGTACCCCGGACAGTAACTATGGCTACACCTTC. Its protein is CASTPDSNYGYTF. Full variable domain (remainder filled in from reference TRBV19 and TRBJ1-2): DGGITQSPKYLFRKEGQNVTLSCEQNLNHDAMYWYRQDPGQGLRLIYYSQIVNDFQKGDIAEGYSVSREKKESFPLTVTSAQKNPTAFYLCASTPDSNYGYTFGSGTRLTVV.

The CDR3 coding sequence is TGTGCCAGCAGCTTAGCGGGACAGAGCACTGAAGCTTTCTTT. It translates to CASSLAGQSTEAFF. The chain combines TRBV7-2 with TRBJ1-1; 7 bases agree with TRBD1. The J segment lost 4 bases and the V segment lost 0 bases, leaving 2 bases of the junction unmatched. Germline CDR1 is SGHTA and CDR2 is FQGNSA. CDR3 size: 14 residues.

The rearrangement uses TRBV19 and TRBJ2-7; 7 bases map to TRBD1. V lost 3 bases to trimming and J lost 0 bases; unmatched junction nucleotides: 5. The CDR3 contains 15 residues. The germline V gene encodes CDR1 LNHDA and CDR2 SQIVND (reference sequence). CDR3 in DNA: TGTGCCAGTAGTATCCTACGGGACAGCTCCTACGAGCAGTACTTC. This sequence encodes CASSILRDSSYEQYF.

The chain joins TRBV15 to TRBJ1-6; tentatively, D is TRBD1 (6 bases). Trimming cost V 7 bases and J 4 bases, with 14 bases left between them. The germline V gene has CDR1 LNHNV and CDR2 YYDKDF (reference sequence). The CDR3 consists of 15 residues. Written as DNA, the CDR3 is TGTGCCACCAATACAGGGCTACAATATAATTCACCCCTCCACTTT. This codes for CATNTGLQYNSPLHF.

This CDR3 is CASTDLGGSQPQHF. DNA of the CDR3: TGTGCCAGCACCGACTTGGGGGGAAGTCAGCCCCAGCATTTT. The V gene is TRBV6-6, the J gene TRBJ1-5, with D perhaps TRBD1 (5 bases). Between the trimmed V and J ends, which lost 7 bases and 6 bases, there was a span of 16 bases. Germline V gives CDR1 MNHNY, CDR2 SVGAGI (reference sequence). The CDR3 loop spans 14 amino acids.